This T cell receptor (beta chain) was sequenced during a study of response to subunit inactivated influenza vaccine. Overall study findings and caveats: The study's authors posited that every seasonal influenza vaccination enlists few new T cells.

V gave up 2 bases and J gave up 0 bases; unmatched junction bases: 13. CDR3 length: 19 residues. Germline assignment: CDR1 SGHAT and CDR2 FQNNGV. This clonotype has a count of ten or more. Its antigen is still unknown. TCRdb independently ran MiXCR on the RT-PCR reads; one entry per CDR3 protein. The data contain about 700,000 distinct CDR3 sequences, approximately 13% of them seen just once; the ten biggest clones take up 6.5% to 8.5%. J is TRBJ2-4 and V is TRBV11-2, with TRBD1 matching over 7 bases. This receptor was obtained from a man aged 50 or older who received an inactivated influenza vaccine. Source: PBMCs from blood, taken about 14 days before vaccination. This chain's CDR3 is CASSLTPYRDRLAKNIQYF. Written as DNA, the CDR3 is TGTGCCAGCAGCTTAACCCCCTATAGGGACAGACTAGCCAAAAACATTCAGTACTTC.